In this sample, the clone carrying this T cell receptor beta chain turned up a few times. The antigen is not known. The data derive from a study of cytomegalovirus exposure and HLA in healthy donors. Overall study results and limits: CMV serostatus was the only immune exposure information that was available. An assumption of roughly uniform sequencing depth across donors underlay the presence/absence analyses.

PCR involved 60 Vbeta and 13 Jbeta primers. Only in-frame clones appear in the TCRdb table, and some are missing; sequencing was by immunoSEQ multiplex PCR. The data contain 150,000 to 200,000 clones, more than 60% of them singletons. Sampled while nominally healthy, donors likely had unrecorded immune exposures. The length of the CDR3 is 15 residues. The germline V gene has CDR1 MNHEY and CDR2 SVGAGI. After removal of 6 bases from V and 0 bases from J, the junction contained 4 bases not matched to a gene. Source material: PBMCs. The chain uses TRBV6-5 and TRBJ2-1; 8 bases align to TRBD2. This receptor was obtained from a woman aged 40 to 50 in good health and CMV-seropositive. The CDR3: CASSQSGSSYNEQFF. The CDR3, as DNA: TGTGCCAGCAGCCAAAGCGGGAGCTCCTACAATGAGCAGTTCTTC.